This T cell receptor (beta chain) was identified during a study of blood T cells in healthy people across ages. As regards this clonotype: Antigen unknown.

The use of a sample-barcoded 5' primer and a J-beta primer mix characterized a second PCR of about 6 to 11 cycles. Each single sample gave us at least 2.5 million CDR3-containing paired-end reads. MiXCR, applied by TCRdb to the 5' RACE reads, yields one record per CDR3 protein. The data contain roughly 2 million distinct CDR3 sequences, 49% of them singletons. Study results and caveats: Donor CMV status, an unknown factor, possibly confounded changes in expanded clonotypes. Long-lived donors had more naive CD4+ cells and higher diversity than aged donors.

It was 8 to 10 milliliters of peripheral blood that were drawn from each donor. The V gene lost 4 bases and the J gene lost 2 bases, with 12 bases spanning the gap. Germline values: CDR1 SQVTM, CDR2 ANQGSEA. The CDR3 covers 13 residues. This receptor was taken from a woman aged 40 to 55 in good health. Material for sequencing was blood. V is TRBV29-1 and J is TRBJ2-7; D is unresolved. In nucleotides, the CDR3 is TGCAGCGTTGTAGTAGAGTATACCTACGAGCAGTACTTC. It codes for CSVVVEYTYEQYF.